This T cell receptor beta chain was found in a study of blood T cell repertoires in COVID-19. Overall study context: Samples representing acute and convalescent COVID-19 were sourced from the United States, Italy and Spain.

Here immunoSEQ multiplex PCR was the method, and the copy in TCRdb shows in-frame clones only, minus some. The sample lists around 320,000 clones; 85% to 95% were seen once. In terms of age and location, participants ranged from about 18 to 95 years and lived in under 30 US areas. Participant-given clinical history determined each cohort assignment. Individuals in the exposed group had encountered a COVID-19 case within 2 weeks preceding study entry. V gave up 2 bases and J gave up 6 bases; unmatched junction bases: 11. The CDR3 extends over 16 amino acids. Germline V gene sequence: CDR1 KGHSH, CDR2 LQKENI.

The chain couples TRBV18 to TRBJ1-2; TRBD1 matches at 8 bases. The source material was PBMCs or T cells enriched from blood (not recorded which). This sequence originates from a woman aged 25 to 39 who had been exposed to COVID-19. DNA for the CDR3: TGTGCCAGCTCACCATTATCGTCAGGGGGCTTCCATGGCTACACCTTC. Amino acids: CASSPLSSGGFHGYTF.